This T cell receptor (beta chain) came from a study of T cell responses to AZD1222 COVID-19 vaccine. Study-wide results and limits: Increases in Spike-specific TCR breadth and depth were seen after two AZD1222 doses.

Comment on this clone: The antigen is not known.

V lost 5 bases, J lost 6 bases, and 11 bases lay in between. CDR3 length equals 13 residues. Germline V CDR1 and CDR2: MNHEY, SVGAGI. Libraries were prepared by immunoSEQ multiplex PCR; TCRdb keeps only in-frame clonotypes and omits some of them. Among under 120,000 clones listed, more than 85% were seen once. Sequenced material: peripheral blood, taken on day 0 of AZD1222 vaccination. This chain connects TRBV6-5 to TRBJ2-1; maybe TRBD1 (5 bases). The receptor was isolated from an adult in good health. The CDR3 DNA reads TGTGCCAGCAGTAAGACAGTTCTCAATGAGCAGTTCTTC. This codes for CASSKTVLNEQFF.